Listed below are T cell receptor beta chains from one sample, sequenced in a study of radiation and T cells in renal cell carcinoma. Some clones are missing from TCRdb's copy, which holds only in-frame ones; the method was immunoSEQ multiplex PCR. This table has 150,000 to 200,000 clones, around 90% appearing once. This specimen consisted of blood, obtained from a patient whose treatment included radiotherapy and nephrectomy. These receptors all come from a woman aged 45-60 years with renal cell carcinoma. Both conserved end residues are part of each CDR3. The D gene is left open where the match is weak. Some rows have no size entry. The others give once, few or many, or a class for an expanded clone.

len	abundance	v_gene	j_gene	d_gene	CDR3nt	CDR3aa
13	.	TRBV14	TRBJ1-6	.	TGTGCCAGCAGCCAAGTAGGGAATTCACCCCTCCACTTT	CASSQVGNSPLHF
15	.	TRBV13	TRBJ2-4	TRBD1	TGTGCCAGCAGCTTTGAACAGGGGGGCGAAAACATTCAGTACTTC	CASSFEQGGENIQYF
15	.	TRBV6-1	TRBJ1-2	TRBD1	TGTGCCAGCAGTGGCGGGGGGACAGGGGAACTCGACTACACCTTC	CASSGGGTGELDYTF
13	.	TRBV19	TRBJ1-5	.	TGTGCCAGTAGTTGGGGAAGCAATCAGCCCCAGCATTTT	CASSWGSNQPQHF
12	.	TRBV11-2	TRBJ1-2	.	TGTGCCAGCAGGTTCCACTCCGGGCAGTACACCTTC	CASRFHSGQYTF
15	.	TRBV5-4	TRBJ1-4	TRBD1	TGTGCCAGCAGCTGGAGGGGACAGGGTGGGGAAAAACTGTTTTTT	CASSWRGQGGEKLFF
15	.	TRBV6-5	TRBJ1-4	.	TGTGCCAGCAGTTATGTGGGGAGGCGGCGCGAAAAACTGTTTTTT	CASSYVGRRREKLFF
14	.	TRBV18	TRBJ1-1	.	TGTGCCAGCTCACCGGCAGGGAGGAACACTGAAGCTTTCTTT	CASSPAGRNTEAFF
15	.	TRBV5-6	TRBJ1-2	.	TGTGCCAGCAGCTTGGTAGGCAGGGGAAACTATGGCTACACCTTC	CASSLVGRGNYGYTF
16	.	TRBV5-3	TRBJ1-5	TRBD1	TGTGCCAGAAGCTATAGGGACAGGGGATGCAATCAGCCCCAGCATTTT	CARSYRDRGCNQPQHF
19	.	TRBV13	TRBJ2-5	TRBD1	TGTGCCAGCAGCTTAGTACGAAGACAGGGGGCTCTGGTACAAGAGACCCAGTACTTC	CASSLVRRQGALVQETQYF
17	.	TRBV4-1	TRBJ2-3	.	TGCGCCAGCAGCCAAGAGACGGGCCCCTTTCGCACAGATACGCAGTATTTT	CASSQETGPFRTDTQYF
15	.	TRBV18	TRBJ2-7	.	TGTGCCAGCTCACGGGCCCGGGACTTCACCTACGAGCAGTACTTC	CASSRARDFTYEQYF
16	once	TRBV7-2	TRBJ2-2	.	TGTGCCAGCAGCTTCTTCCAGGGGACTAACACCGGGGAGCTGTTTTTT	CASSFFQGTNTGELFF
11	.	TRBV5-1	TRBJ2-4	.	TGCGCCAGCAGCGAGACTAACATTCAGTACTTC	CASSETNIQYF
16	.	TRBV19	TRBJ1-1	TRBD1	TGTGCCAGTAGTGCCGGGACAGGGGGAATTAGCACTGAAGCTTTCTTT	CASSAGTGGISTEAFF